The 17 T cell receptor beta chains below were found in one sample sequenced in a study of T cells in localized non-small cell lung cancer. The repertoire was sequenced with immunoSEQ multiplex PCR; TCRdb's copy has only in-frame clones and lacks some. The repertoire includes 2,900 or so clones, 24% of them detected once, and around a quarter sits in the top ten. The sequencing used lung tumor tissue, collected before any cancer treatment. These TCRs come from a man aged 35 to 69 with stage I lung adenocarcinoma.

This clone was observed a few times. In nucleotides, the CDR3 is TGTGCCATCGGTACATCCTACACTGAAGCTTTCTTT. It translates to CAIGTSYTEAFF. The chain couples TRBV6-8 to TRBJ1-1; D is ambiguous. The CDR3 length is 12 residues. The germline V gene has CDR1 MNHGY and CDR2 SAAAGT. V was pared by 10 bases and J by 3 bases, with 12 bases between.

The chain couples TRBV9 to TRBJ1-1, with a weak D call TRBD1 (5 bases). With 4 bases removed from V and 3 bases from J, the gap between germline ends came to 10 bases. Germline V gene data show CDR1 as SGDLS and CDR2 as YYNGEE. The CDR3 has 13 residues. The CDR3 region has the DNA TGTGCCAGCAGCCGTTGGGGGGACACTGAAGCTTTCTTT. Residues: CASSRWGDTEAFF.

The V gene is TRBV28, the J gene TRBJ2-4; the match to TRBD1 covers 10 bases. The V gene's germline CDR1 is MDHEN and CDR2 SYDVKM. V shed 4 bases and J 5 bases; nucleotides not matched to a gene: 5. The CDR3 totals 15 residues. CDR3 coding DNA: TGTGCCAGCAGTTCCCCCGGGACAGGGGAAAACATTCAGTACTTC. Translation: CASSSPGTGENIQYF.

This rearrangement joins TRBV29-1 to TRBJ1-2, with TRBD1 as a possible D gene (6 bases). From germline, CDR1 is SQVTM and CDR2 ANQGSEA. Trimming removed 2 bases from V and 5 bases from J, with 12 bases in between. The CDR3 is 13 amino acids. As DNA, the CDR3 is TGCAGCGTTGAAAGCCCAGGGGATTATGGCTACACCTTC. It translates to CSVESPGDYGYTF.

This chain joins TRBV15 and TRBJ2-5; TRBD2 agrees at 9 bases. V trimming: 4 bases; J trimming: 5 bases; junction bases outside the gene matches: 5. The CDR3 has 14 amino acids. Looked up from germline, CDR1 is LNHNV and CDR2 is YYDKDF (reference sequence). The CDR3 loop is CATSTRTSGETQYF. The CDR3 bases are TGTGCCACCAGCACTCGTACTAGCGGGGAGACCCAGTACTTC.

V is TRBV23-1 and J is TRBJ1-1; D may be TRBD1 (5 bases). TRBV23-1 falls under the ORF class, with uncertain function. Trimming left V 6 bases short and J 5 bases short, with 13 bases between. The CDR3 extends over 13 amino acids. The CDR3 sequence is CASSLGVGTEAFF. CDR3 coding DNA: TGCGCCAGCAGCTTGGGGGTGGGAACTGAAGCTTTCTTT.

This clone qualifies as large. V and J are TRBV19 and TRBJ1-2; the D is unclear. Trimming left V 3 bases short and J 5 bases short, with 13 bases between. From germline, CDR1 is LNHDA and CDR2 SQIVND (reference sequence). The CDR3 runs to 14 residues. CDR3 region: CASSMGSATYGYTF. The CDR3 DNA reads TGTGCCAGTAGTATGGGTTCGGCTACGTATGGCTACACCTTC. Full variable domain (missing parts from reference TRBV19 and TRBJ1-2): DGGITQSPKYLFRKEGQNVTLSCEQNLNHDAMYWYRQDPGQGLRLIYYSQIVNDFQKGDIAEGYSVSREKKESFPLTVTSAQKNPTAFYLCASSMGSATYGYTFGSGTRLTVV.

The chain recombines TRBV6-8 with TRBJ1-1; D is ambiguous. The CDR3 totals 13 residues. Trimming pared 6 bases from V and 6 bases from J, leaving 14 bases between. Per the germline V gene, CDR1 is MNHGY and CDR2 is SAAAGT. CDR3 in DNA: TGTGCCAGCAGACCACACCCCAACGCTGAAGCTTTCTTT. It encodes CASRPHPNAEAFF.

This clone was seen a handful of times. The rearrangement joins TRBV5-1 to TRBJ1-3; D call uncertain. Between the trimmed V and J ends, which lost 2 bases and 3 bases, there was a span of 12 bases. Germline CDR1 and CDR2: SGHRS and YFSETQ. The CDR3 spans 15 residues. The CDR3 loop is CASSFGSSDGNTIYF. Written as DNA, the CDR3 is TGCGCCAGCAGCTTCGGATCCAGCGATGGAAACACCATATATTTT.

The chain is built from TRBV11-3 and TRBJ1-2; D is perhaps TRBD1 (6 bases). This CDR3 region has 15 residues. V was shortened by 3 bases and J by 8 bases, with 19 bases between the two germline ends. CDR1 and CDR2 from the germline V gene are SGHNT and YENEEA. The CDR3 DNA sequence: TGTGCCAGCAGCTTGGAGGCAGGGGCCCCAGGCGGCTACACCTTC. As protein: CASSLEAGAPGGYTF. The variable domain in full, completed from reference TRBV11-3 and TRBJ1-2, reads EAGVVQSPRYKIIEKKQPVAFWCNPISGHNTLYWYLQNLGQGPELLIRYENEEAVDDSQLPKDRFSAERLKGVDSTLKIQPAELGDSAVYLCASSLEAGAPGGYTFGSGTRLTVV.

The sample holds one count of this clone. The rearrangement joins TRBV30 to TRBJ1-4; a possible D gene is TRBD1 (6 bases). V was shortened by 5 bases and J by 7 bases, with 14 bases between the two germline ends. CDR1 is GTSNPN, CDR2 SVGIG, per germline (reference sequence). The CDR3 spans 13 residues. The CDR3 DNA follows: TGTGCCTGGGGGGGGACAAGAGGTGAAAAACTGTTTTTT. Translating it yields CAWGGTRGEKLFF. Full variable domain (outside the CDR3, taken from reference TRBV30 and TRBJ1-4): SQTIHQWPATLVQPVGSPLSLECTVEGTSNPNLYWYRQAAGRGLQLLFYSVGIGQISSEVPQNLSASRPQDRQFILSSKKLLLSDSGFYLCAWGGTRGEKLFFGSGTQLSVL.

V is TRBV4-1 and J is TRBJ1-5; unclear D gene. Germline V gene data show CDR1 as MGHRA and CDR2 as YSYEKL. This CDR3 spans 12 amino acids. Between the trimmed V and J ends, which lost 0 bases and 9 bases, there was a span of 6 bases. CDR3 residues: CASSQEGRPQHF. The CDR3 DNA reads TGCGCCAGCAGCCAAGAGGGTCGGCCCCAGCATTTT.

This CDR3 reads CASARTALEQYV. The CDR3 nucleotides are TGTGCCAGCGCAAGGACTGCATTAGAGCAGTACGTC. The chain links TRBV9 to TRBJ2-7; maybe TRBD2 (5 bases). The germline V gene encodes CDR1 SGDLS and CDR2 YYNGEE. The CDR3 runs to 12 residues. V gave up 7 bases and J gave up 7 bases, with 15 bases separating them.

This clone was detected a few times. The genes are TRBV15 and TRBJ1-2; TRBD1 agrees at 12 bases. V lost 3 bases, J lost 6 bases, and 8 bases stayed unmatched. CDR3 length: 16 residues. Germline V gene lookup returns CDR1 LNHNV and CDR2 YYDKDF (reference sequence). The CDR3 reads CATSRAGTGGYNGYTF. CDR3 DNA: TGTGCCACCAGCAGGGCCGGGACAGGGGGCTATAATGGCTACACCTTC. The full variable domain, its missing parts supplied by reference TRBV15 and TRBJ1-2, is DAMVIQNPRYQVTQFGKPVTLSCSQTLNHNVMYWYQQKSSQAPKLLFHYYDKDFNNEADTPDNFQSRRPNTSFCFLDIRSPGLGDTAMYLCATSRAGTGGYNGYTFGSGTRLTVV.

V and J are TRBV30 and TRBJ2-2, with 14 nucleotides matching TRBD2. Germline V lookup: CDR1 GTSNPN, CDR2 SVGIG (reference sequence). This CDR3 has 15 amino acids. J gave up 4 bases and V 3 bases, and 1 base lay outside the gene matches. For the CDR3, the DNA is TGTGCCTGGAGGACTAGCGGGAGGGGCACCGGGGAGCTGTTTTTT. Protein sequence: CAWRTSGRGTGELFF.

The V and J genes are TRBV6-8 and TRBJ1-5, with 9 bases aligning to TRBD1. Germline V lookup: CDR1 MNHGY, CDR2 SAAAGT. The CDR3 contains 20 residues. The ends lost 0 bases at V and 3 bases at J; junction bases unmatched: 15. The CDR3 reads CASSYSPGTGRLFNNQPQHF. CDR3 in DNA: TGTGCCAGCAGTTACTCGCCGGGGACAGGGAGGCTCTTCAACAATCAGCCCCAGCATTTT.

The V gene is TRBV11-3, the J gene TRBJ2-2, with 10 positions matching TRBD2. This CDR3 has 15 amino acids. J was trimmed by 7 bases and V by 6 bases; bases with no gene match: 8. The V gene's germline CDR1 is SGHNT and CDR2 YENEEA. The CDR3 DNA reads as TGTGCCAGCAGTTTTTCCGGGACTAGCGTCGGGGAGCTGTTTTTT. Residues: CASSFSGTSVGELFF.